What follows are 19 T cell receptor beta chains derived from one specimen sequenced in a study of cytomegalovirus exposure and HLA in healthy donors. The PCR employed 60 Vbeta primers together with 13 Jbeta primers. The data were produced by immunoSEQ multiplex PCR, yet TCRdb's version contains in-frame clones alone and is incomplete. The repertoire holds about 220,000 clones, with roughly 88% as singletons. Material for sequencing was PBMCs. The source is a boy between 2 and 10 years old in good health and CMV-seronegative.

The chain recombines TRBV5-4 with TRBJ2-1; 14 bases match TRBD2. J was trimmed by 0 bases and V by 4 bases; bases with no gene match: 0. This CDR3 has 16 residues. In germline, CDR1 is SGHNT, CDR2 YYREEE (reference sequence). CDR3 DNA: TGTGCCAGCAGCGGGACTAGCGGGAGCTCCTACAATGAGCAGTTCTTC. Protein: CASSGTSGSSYNEQFF.

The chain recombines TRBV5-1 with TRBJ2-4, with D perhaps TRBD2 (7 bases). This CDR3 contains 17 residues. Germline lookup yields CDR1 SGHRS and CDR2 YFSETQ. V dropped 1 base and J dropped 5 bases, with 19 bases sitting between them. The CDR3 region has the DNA TGCGCCAGCAGCTTGTTGTCGGGGGTCGGGGGGCAAAACATTCAGTACTTC. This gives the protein CASSLLSGVGGQNIQYF.

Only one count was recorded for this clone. The CDR3 DNA is TGTGCCAGCAGTTTACGACTAGCGGGAGGGCCGGATACGCAGTATTTT. Its translation: CASSLRLAGGPDTQYF. This rearrangement joins TRBV27 to TRBJ2-3, with 14 nucleotides matching TRBD2. CDR1 and CDR2 from the germline V gene are MNHEY and SMNVEV (reference sequence). V shed 2 bases, J shed 6 bases, and the junction held 4 bases outside the gene matches. CDR3 length equals 16 residues.

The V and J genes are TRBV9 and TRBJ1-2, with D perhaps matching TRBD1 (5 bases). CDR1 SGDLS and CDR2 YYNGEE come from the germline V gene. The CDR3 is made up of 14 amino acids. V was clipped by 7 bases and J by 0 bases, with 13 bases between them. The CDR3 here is CASSQGAANYGYTF. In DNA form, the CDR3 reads TGTGCCAGCTCCCAAGGGGCAGCTAACTATGGCTACACCTTC.

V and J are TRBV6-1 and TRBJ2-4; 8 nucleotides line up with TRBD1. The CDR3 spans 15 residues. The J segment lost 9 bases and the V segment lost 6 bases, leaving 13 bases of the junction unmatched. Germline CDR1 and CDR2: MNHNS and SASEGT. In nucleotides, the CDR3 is TGTGCCAGCAGCGAAAAGACAGGGGAGGTTGGCATTCAGTACTTC. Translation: CASSEKTGEVGIQYF.

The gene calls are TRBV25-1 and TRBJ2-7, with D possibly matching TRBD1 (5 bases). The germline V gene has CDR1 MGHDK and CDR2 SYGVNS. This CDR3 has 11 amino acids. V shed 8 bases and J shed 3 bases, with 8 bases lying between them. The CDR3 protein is CASYDSYEQYF. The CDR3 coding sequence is TGTGCCAGCTACGACAGCTACGAGCAGTACTTC.

CDR3 protein: CASSLGGDSPLHF. The CDR3 coding sequence is TGCGCCAGCAGCTTGGGCGGGGATTCACCCCTCCACTTT. The chain is built from TRBV5-1 and TRBJ1-6; D unclear. Germline V lookup: CDR1 SGHRS, CDR2 YFSETQ. The ends were cut back, 0 bases at V and 8 bases at J, with 6 bases in the middle. The length of the CDR3 is 13 residues.

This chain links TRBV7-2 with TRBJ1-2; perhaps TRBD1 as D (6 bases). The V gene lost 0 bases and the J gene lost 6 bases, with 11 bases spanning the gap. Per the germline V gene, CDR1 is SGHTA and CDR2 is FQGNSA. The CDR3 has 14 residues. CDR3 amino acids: CASSLAGRGHGYTF. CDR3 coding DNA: TGTGCCAGCAGCTTAGCGGGGCGGGGGCATGGCTACACCTTC.

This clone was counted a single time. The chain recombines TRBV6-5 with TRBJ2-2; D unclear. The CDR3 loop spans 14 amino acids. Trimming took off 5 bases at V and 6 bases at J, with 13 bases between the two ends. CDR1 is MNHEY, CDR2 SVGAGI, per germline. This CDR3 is CASSEIGSAGELFF. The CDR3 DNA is TGTGCCAGCAGTGAAATCGGGTCGGCCGGGGAGCTGTTTTTT.

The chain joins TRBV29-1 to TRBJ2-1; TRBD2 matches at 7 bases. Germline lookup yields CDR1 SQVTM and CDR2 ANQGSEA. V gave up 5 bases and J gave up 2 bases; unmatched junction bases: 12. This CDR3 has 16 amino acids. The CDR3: CSVRQYGGKTYNEQFF. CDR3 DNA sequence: TGCAGCGTTAGGCAATACGGGGGGAAGACCTACAATGAGCAGTTCTTC.

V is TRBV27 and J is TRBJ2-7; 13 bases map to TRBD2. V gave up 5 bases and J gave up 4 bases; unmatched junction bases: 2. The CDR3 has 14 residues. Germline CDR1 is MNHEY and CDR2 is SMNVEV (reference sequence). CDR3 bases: TGTGCCAGCAGTGCGACTAGCGGGAGGTACGAGCAGTACTTC. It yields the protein CASSATSGRYEQYF.

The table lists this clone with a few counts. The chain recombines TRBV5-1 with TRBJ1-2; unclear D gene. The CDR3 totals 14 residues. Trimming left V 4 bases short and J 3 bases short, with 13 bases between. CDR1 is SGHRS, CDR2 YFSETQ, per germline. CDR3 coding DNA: TGCGCCAGCAGCCCGGGTCCTGATTACTATGGCTACACCTTC. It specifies CASSPGPDYYGYTF.

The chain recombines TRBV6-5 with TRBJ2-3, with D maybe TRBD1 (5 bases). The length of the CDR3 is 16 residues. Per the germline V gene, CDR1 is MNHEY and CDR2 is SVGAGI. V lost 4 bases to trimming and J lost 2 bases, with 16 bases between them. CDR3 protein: CASSFSWSGSTDTQYF. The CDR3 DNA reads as TGTGCCAGCAGTTTTTCCTGGTCAGGGTCCACAGATACGCAGTATTTT.

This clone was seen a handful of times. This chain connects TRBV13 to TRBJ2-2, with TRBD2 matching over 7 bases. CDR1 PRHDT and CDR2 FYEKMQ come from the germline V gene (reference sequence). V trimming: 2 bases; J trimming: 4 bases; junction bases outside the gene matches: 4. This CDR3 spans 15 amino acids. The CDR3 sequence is CASSLSGEGTGELFF. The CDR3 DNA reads TGTGCCAGCAGCTTAAGCGGGGAAGGCACCGGGGAGCTGTTTTTT.

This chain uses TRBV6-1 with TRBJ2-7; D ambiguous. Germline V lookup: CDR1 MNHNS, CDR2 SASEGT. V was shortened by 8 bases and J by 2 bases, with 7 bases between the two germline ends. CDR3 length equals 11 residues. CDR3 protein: CASFSPYEQYF. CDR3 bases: TGTGCCAGCTTCAGTCCCTACGAGCAGTACTTC.

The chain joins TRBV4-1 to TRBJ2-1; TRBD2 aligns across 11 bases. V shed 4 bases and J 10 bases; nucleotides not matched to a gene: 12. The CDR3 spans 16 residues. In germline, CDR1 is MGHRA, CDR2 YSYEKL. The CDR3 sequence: CASSRTGLAEEEEQFF. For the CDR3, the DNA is TGCGCCAGCAGCCGTACGGGACTAGCGGAAGAGGAGGAGCAGTTCTTC.

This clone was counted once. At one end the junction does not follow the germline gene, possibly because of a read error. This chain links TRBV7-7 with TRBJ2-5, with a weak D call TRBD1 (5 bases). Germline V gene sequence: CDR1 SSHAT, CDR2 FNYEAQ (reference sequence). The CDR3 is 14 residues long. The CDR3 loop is CASSLTAYQETQYF. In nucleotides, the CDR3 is TGTGCTAGCAGCCTGACAGCGTACCAAGAGACCCAGTACTTC.

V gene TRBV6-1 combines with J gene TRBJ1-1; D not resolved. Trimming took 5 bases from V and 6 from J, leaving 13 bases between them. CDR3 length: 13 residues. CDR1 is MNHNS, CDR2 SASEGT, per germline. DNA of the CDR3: TGTGCCAGCAGTCACAGCTTCCAAGCTGAAGCTTTCTTT. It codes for CASSHSFQAEAFF.

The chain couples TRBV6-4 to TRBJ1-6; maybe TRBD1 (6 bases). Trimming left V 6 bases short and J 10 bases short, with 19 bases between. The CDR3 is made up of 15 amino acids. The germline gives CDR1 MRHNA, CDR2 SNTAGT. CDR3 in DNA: TGTGCCAGCAGACTTCTAGACAGGACGGGGTCACCCCTCCACTTT. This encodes CASRLLDRTGSPLHF.